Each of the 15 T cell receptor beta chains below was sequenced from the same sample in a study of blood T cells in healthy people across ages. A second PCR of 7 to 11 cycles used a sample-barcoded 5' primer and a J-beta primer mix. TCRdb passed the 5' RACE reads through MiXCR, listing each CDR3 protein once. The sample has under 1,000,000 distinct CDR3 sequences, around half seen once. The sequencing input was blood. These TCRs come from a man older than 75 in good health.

The CDR3 is CASSPRGANGCEQYF. The CDR3 DNA reads as TGTGCCAGCAGCCCTCGGGGGGCCAATGGCTGTGAGCAGTACTTC. This chain joins TRBV7-2 and TRBJ2-7, with a tentative D call TRBD2 (7 bases). The CDR3 is made up of 15 amino acids. Germline lookup yields CDR1 SGHTA and CDR2 FQGNSA. V dropped 5 bases and J dropped 7 bases, with 21 bases sitting between them.

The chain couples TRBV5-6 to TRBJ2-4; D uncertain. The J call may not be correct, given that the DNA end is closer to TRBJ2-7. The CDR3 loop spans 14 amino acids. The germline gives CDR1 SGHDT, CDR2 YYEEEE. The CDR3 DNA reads TGTGCCAGCAGCGTGGTACTTCCGACGGACGAGCAGTACTTC. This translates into CASSVVLPTDEQYF.

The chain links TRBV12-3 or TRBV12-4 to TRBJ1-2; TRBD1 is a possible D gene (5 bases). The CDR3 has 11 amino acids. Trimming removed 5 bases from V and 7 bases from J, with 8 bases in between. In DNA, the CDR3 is TGTGCCAGCAGTACAGGACTTGGCTACACCTTC. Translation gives CASSTGLGYTF.

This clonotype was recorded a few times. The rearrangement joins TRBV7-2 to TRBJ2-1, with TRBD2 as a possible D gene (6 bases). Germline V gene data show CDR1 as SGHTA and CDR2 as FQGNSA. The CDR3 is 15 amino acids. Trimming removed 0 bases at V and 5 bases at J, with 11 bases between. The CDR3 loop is CASSLAGLDDNEQFF. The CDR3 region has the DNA TGTGCCAGCAGCTTAGCGGGACTGGATGACAATGAGCAGTTCTTC.

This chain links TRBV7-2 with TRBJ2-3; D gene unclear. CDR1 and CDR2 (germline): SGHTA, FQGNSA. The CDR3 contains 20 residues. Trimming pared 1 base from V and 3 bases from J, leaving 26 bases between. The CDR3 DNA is TGTGCCAGCAGCTTAGTCGGGTCGGCAGGAGACGGCGATTGGACAGATACGCAGTATTTT. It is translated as CASSLVGSAGDGDWTDTQYF.

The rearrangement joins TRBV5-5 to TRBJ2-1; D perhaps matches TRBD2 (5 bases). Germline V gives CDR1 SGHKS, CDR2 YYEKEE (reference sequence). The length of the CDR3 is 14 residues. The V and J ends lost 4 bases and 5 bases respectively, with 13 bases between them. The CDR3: CASSPGVANNEQFF. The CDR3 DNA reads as TGTGCCAGCAGCCCCGGGGTAGCGAACAATGAGCAGTTCTTC. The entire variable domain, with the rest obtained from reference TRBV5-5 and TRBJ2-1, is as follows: DAGVTQSPTHLIKTRGQQVTLRCSPISGHKSVSWYQQVLGQGPQFIFQYYEKEERGRGNFPDRFSARQFPNYSSELNVNALLLGDSALYLCASSPGVANNEQFFGPGTRLTVL.

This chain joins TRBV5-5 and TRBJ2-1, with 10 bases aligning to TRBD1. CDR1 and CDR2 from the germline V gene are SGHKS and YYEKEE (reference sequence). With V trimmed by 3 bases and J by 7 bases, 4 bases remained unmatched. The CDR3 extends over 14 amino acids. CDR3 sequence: CASSSGQGTNEQFF. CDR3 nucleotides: TGTGCCAGCAGCTCGGGACAGGGGACGAATGAGCAGTTCTTC.

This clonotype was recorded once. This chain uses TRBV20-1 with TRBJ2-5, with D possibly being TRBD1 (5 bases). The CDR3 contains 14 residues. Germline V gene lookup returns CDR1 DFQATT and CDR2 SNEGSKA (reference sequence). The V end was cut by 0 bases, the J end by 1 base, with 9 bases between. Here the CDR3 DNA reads TGCAGTGCTAGAGATCTTACAGGCCAAGAGACCCAGTACTTC. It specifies CSARDLTGQETQYF.

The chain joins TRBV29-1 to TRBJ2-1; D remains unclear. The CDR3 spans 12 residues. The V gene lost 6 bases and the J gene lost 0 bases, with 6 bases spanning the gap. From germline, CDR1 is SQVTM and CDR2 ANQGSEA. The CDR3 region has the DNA TGCAGCGTCTACAGCTCCTACAATGAGCAGTTCTTC. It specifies CSVYSSYNEQFF.

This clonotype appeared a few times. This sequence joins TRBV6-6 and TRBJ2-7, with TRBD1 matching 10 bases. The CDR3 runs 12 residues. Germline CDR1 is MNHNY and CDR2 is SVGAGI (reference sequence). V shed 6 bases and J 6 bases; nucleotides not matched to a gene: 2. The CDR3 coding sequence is TGTGCCAGCAGCCGGGACAGGGGCGAGCAGTACTTC. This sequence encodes CASSRDRGEQYF.

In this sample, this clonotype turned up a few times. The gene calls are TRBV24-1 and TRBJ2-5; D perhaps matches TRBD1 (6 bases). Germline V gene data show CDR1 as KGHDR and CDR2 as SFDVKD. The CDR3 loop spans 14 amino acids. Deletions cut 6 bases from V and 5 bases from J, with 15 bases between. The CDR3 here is CATSPQGSLETQYF. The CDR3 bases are TGTGCCACCAGTCCACAGGGCTCTCTGGAGACCCAGTACTTC.

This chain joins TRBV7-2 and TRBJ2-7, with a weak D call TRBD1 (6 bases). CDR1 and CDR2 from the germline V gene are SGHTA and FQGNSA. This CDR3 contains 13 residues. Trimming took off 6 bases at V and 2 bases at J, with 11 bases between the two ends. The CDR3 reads CASSHRETYEQYF. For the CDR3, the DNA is TGTGCCAGCAGTCACAGGGAAACCTACGAGCAGTACTTC.

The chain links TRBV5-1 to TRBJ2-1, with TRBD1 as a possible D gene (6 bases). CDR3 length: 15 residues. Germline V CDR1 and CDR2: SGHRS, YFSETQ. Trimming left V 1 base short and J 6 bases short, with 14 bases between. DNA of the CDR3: TGCGCCAGCAGCTTGAGTGGGGGCGGGTTCAATGAGCAGTTCTTC. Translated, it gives CASSLSGGGFNEQFF.

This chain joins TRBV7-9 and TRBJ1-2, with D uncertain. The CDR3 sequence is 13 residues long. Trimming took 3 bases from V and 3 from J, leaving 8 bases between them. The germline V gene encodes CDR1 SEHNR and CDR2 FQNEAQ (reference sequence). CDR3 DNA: TGTGCCAGCAGCTTCTGGGCGGACTATGGCTACACCTTC. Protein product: CASSFWADYGYTF.

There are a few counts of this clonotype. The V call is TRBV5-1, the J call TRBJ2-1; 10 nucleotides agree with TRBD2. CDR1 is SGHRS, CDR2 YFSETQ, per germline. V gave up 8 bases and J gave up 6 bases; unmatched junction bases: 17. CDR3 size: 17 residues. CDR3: CASRISPGLATPNEQFF. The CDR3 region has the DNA TGCGCCAGTCGTATTTCCCCGGGACTAGCGACCCCCAATGAGCAGTTCTTC.